The 30 T cell receptor beta chains below come from one sample, sequenced in a study of CD8 T cells in ankylosing spondylitis. From the 5' RACE reads, TCRdb called clonotypes with MiXCR, one entry per CDR3 protein. The sample has 270,000 or so distinct CDR3 sequences, 18% seen once; the top ten hold approximately 33%. Sequencing was performed on blood, either unsorted or a sorted T cell fraction (not recorded which). These receptors were collected from a male donor with ankylosing spondylitis or in good health (not recorded which).

This clonotype showed up just a few times. The chain combines TRBV7-6 with TRBJ1-1; 7 positions match TRBD1. J was trimmed by 0 bases and V by 4 bases; bases with no gene match: 8. Germline V CDR1 and CDR2: SGHVS, FNYEAQ. CDR3 size: 16 residues. The CDR3 DNA reads as TGTGCCAGCAGCTCGGACAGGCGTAACATGAACACTGAAGCTTTCTTT. Amino acid sequence: CASSSDRRNMNTEAFF.

There are a few counts of this clonotype. This chain connects TRBV27 to TRBJ1-4; TRBD1 matches 7 bases. J was trimmed by 5 bases and V by 4 bases; bases with no gene match: 10. CDR1 is MNHEY and CDR2 is SMNVEV in the germline V gene (reference sequence). The CDR3 totals 16 residues. This CDR3 reads CASSSLMAGGNEKLFF. CDR3 coding DNA: TGTGCCAGCAGTTCGTTGATGGCAGGGGGAAATGAAAAACTGTTTTTT.

At least ten counts were recorded for this clonotype. J is TRBJ2-1 and V is TRBV6-5; D might be TRBD2 (6 bases). The CDR3 has 15 residues. Looked up from germline, CDR1 is MNHEY and CDR2 is SVGAGI. V lost 6 bases to trimming and J lost 5 bases, with 17 bases between them. The CDR3 DNA sequence: TGTGCCAGCAGATTACTAGCTGATCAAGACAATGAGCAGTTCTTC. Encoded protein: CASRLLADQDNEQFF.

This rearrangement joins TRBV5-1 to TRBJ2-7, with 10 bases lining up with TRBD2. There are 15 residues in the CDR3. Unmatched junction bases numbered 8, after V lost 4 bases and J lost 4 bases. Germline assignment: CDR1 SGHRS and CDR2 YFSETQ. CDR3 in amino acids: CASSISSGRGYEQYF. For the CDR3, the DNA is TGCGCCAGCAGCATATCTAGCGGGAGAGGGTACGAGCAGTACTTC.

This clonotype came up many times. V is TRBV6-1 and J is TRBJ2-1, with D hard to call. Germline V lookup: CDR1 MNHNS, CDR2 SASEGT. This CDR3 comprises 13 residues. With 8 bases removed from V and 2 bases from J, the gap between germline ends came to 10 bases. The CDR3 nucleotides read TGTGCCAGCGGACCGACAACCTACAATGAGCAGTTCTTC. It encodes CASGPTTYNEQFF.

The chain links TRBV5-5 to TRBJ2-1; D is perhaps TRBD2 (6 bases). Deletions cut 5 bases from V and 1 base from J, with 16 bases between. The CDR3 runs to 16 residues. CDR1 SGHKS and CDR2 YYEKEE come from the germline V gene (reference sequence). DNA for the CDR3: TGTGCCAGCAGTCGGACCTGGGAGGTGTCCTACAATGAGCAGTTCTTC. It codes for CASSRTWEVSYNEQFF.

The chain carries TRBV9 and TRBJ2-3; the match to TRBD2 covers 13 bases. Germline loops: CDR1 SGDLS, CDR2 YYNGEE. With 3 bases clipped from V and 1 base from J, the junction kept 2 bases outside the gene matches. The CDR3 spans 16 residues. CDR3 in DNA: TGTGCCAGCAGCGAGGGGACTAGCGGGGGCACAGATACGCAGTATTTT. Translating it yields CASSEGTSGGTDTQYF.

V gene TRBV20-1 combines with J gene TRBJ2-3; possibly TRBD1 or TRBD2 for D (5 bases each). Germline values: CDR1 DFQATT, CDR2 SNEGSKA (reference sequence). Trimming left V 3 bases short and J 4 bases short, with 8 bases between. This CDR3 has 12 amino acids. CDR3 sequence (DNA): TGCAGTGCTAGCGGGACCCCAGATACGCAGTATTTT. Protein: CSASGTPDTQYF.

This clonotype came up many times. The chain couples TRBV29-1 to TRBJ2-7; D is undetermined. This CDR3 has 14 amino acids. Trimming removed 1 base at V and 0 bases at J, with 10 bases between. Germline CDR1 SQVTM, CDR2 ANQGSEA. The CDR3 is CSVEVGKGSYEQYF. The CDR3 DNA reads as TGCAGCGTTGAAGTGGGAAAGGGCTCCTACGAGCAGTACTTC.

This clonotype was recorded a few times. The gene calls are TRBV27 and TRBJ2-7; D perhaps matches TRBD1 (5 bases). CDR1 is MNHEY and CDR2 is SMNVEV in the germline V gene (reference sequence). Trimming removed 3 bases at V and 3 bases at J, with 12 bases between. The CDR3 covers 14 residues. CDR3 nucleotide sequence: TGTGCCAGCAGTTTTAGTAAGGGGCGCTACGAGCAGTACTTC. Encoded protein: CASSFSKGRYEQYF.

This clonotype has a handful of counts. The rearrangement links TRBV5-1 to TRBJ1-5; no clear D. The CDR3 extends over 15 amino acids. Trimming took off 0 bases at V and 4 bases at J, with 11 bases between the two ends. Per the germline V gene, CDR1 is SGHRS and CDR2 is YFSETQ. CDR3 sequence: CASSLDLGENQPQHF. The CDR3 DNA is TGCGCCAGCAGCTTGGATTTAGGAGAAAATCAGCCCCAGCATTTT.

The chain is built from TRBV29-1 and TRBJ1-2; possible D gene TRBD1, 5 bases. Germline V gene sequence: CDR1 SQVTM, CDR2 ANQGSEA. Between the trimmed V and J ends, which lost 4 bases and 5 bases, there was a span of 8 bases. The CDR3 spans 11 residues. CDR3 DNA sequence: TGCAGCGTTGGACAGATGTATGGCTACACCTTC. Its translation is CSVGQMYGYTF.

This clonotype showed up many times. At one of its ends the junction is not consistent with the germline gene, which may arise from a read error. The V call is TRBV5-1, the J call TRBJ2-7; no clear D. The CDR3 is made up of 13 amino acids. CDR1 SGHRS and CDR2 YFSETQ come from the germline V gene. The CDR3 protein is CASSFGISYEQYF. The DNA of the CDR3 is TGTGCCAGCAGCTTTGGGATTTCCTACGAGCAGTACTTC.

J is TRBJ2-1 and V is TRBV20-1; the match to TRBD2 covers 11 bases. V trimming: 6 bases; J trimming: 8 bases; junction bases outside the gene matches: 12. The CDR3 sequence is 15 residues long. Germline-derived CDR1 and CDR2 are DFQATT and SNEGSKA (reference sequence). The CDR3 region has the DNA TGCAGTGCACCTATCGGACTAGCGGGTCGGTATGAGCAGTTCTTC. It yields the protein CSAPIGLAGRYEQFF.

A few counts support this clonotype. V is TRBV6-1 and J is TRBJ2-1, with no clear D. V was shortened by 3 bases and J by 3 bases, with 9 bases between the two germline ends. This CDR3 has 14 residues. The germline V gene encodes CDR1 MNHNS and CDR2 SASEGT. CDR3 nucleotide sequence: TGTGCCAGCAGTGAGTCAAGAGTCTACAATGAGCAGTTCTTC. Its protein product is CASSESRVYNEQFF.

This clonotype was detected a few times. This chain links TRBV10-3 with TRBJ2-3, with TRBD1 matching over 10 bases. The CDR3 totals 13 residues. Germline V gene sequence: CDR1 ENHRY, CDR2 SYGVKD. After removal of 7 bases from V and 3 bases from J, the junction contained 1 base not matched to a gene. The CDR3, as DNA: TGTGCCATCAAGGACAGGGGGACAGATACGCAGTATTTT. This gives the protein CAIKDRGTDTQYF.

The gene calls are TRBV9 and TRBJ2-3, with D possibly being TRBD1 (5 bases). Germline values: CDR1 SGDLS, CDR2 YYNGEE. The CDR3 loop spans 15 amino acids. The V end was cut by 3 bases, the J end by 2 bases, with 13 bases between. In nucleotides, the CDR3 is TGTGCCAGCAGCGATCCTCAGGGTTTCACAGATACGCAGTATTTT. This sequence encodes CASSDPQGFTDTQYF.

The V gene is TRBV27, the J gene TRBJ2-1; tentative D call: TRBD2 (6 bases). CDR1 is MNHEY, CDR2 SMNVEV, per germline (reference sequence). The V gene lost 5 bases and the J gene lost 8 bases, with 22 bases spanning the gap. This CDR3 spans 16 amino acids. The DNA for the CDR3 is TGTGCCAGCAGTCCACGACTTACCGGGAGTACCGATGAGCAGTTCTTC. Translated, it gives CASSPRLTGSTDEQFF.

The chain has TRBV4-1 and TRBJ2-2; TRBD2 aligns across 11 bases. The V segment lost 1 base and the J segment 3 bases; nucleotides outside the gene matches: 7. The CDR3 contains 18 residues. Germline V lookup: CDR1 MGHRA, CDR2 YSYEKL. DNA of the CDR3: TGCGCCAGCAGCCAAGTAGAGGGACTAGCGGCCTACACCGGGGAGCTGTTTTTT. Encoded protein: CASSQVEGLAAYTGELFF.

This clonotype has a count of ten or more. The V and J genes are TRBV9 and TRBJ2-3; D gene unclear. Trimming left V 0 bases short and J 0 bases short, with 5 bases between. In germline, CDR1 is SGDLS, CDR2 YYNGEE. CDR3 length: 14 amino acids. CDR3 in DNA: TGTGCCAGCAGCGTAGCCGGGAGCACAGATACGCAGTATTTT. This sequence encodes CASSVAGSTDTQYF.

V gene TRBV7-9 combines with J gene TRBJ2-1; TRBD2 matches at 9 bases. The V gene's germline CDR1 is SEHNR and CDR2 FQNEAQ (reference sequence). The ends lost 6 bases at V and 0 bases at J; junction bases unmatched: 3. The CDR3 has 15 residues. As DNA, the CDR3 is TGTGCCAGCAGTAGCGGGAGTAACTCCTACAATGAGCAGTTCTTC. It specifies CASSSGSNSYNEQFF.

The genes are TRBV29-1 and TRBJ2-1; tentatively, D is TRBD2 (6 bases). This CDR3 spans 13 amino acids. The germline CDR1 and CDR2 sequences are SQVTM and ANQGSEA. V shed 4 bases and J shed 7 bases, with 14 bases lying between them. The CDR3 here is CSVAGLAYNEQFF. The DNA for the CDR3 is TGCAGCGTTGCGGGGCTAGCGTATAATGAGCAGTTCTTC.

This clonotype was seen a few times. The V and J genes are TRBV20-1 and TRBJ2-2; no clear D gene. V was cut by 3 bases and J by 0 bases, with 5 bases left in between. The CDR3 sequence is 13 residues long. Germline V gene sequence: CDR1 DFQATT, CDR2 SNEGSKA (reference sequence). CDR3 protein: CSASLTNTGELFF. CDR3 in DNA: TGCAGTGCTAGTCTCACGAACACCGGGGAGCTGTTTTTT.

V is TRBV6-5 and J is TRBJ1-1; TRBD1 might be the D (6 bases). The V end lost 2 bases, the J end lost 0 bases, and 10 bases lay between the germline ends. Germline assignment: CDR1 MNHEY and CDR2 SVGAGI. The CDR3 contains 15 residues. The CDR3 coding sequence is TGTGCCAGCAGTTACAAGGGGGTATTGAACACTGAAGCTTTCTTT. Translation: CASSYKGVLNTEAFF.

V and J are TRBV9 and TRBJ2-3, with a weak D call TRBD2 (6 bases). This CDR3 region has 17 residues. The V end was cut by 0 bases, the J end by 0 bases, with 14 bases between. Germline CDR1 and CDR2: SGDLS and YYNGEE. The CDR3 nucleotides read TGTGCCAGCAGCGTAGCTAGCGACGGCTCTAGCACAGATACGCAGTATTTT. Translated, it gives CASSVASDGSSTDTQYF.

The gene calls are TRBV19 and TRBJ2-7; D unresolved. The germline CDR1 and CDR2 sequences are LNHDA and SQIVND (reference sequence). This CDR3 spans 13 amino acids. V lost 3 bases to trimming and J lost 0 bases, with 6 bases between them. The CDR3 DNA follows: TGTGCCAGTAGTATCCACTACTCCTACGAGCAGTACTTC. Its protein product is CASSIHYSYEQYF.

This clonotype was seen only a few times. The genes are TRBV12-3 or TRBV12-4 and TRBJ2-1, with unresolved D. The length of the CDR3 is 15 residues. The germline V and J ends were trimmed by 6 bases and 8 bases, with 20 bases remaining between them. The CDR3 loop reads CASSASWRRWDEQFF. CDR3 DNA sequence: TGTGCCAGCAGCGCCTCGTGGCGTCGGTGGGATGAGCAGTTCTTC.

V gene TRBV25-1 combines with J gene TRBJ2-5, with D possibly being TRBD1 or TRBD2 (6 bases each). The CDR3 totals 15 residues. Trimming removed 4 bases at V and 2 bases at J, with 14 bases between. Germline CDR1 and CDR2: MGHDK and SYGVNS. The CDR3 loop is CASSGNWGAQETQYF. In nucleotides, the CDR3 is TGTGCCAGCAGTGGGAATTGGGGGGCTCAAGAGACCCAGTACTTC.

The chain has TRBV28 and TRBJ2-7, with 12 bases lining up with TRBD1. CDR1 and CDR2 (germline): MDHEN, SYDVKM. This CDR3 spans 16 amino acids. Germline trimming cut 5 bases from V and 2 bases from J; bases unmatched to any gene: 7. The CDR3 DNA is TGTGCCAGCAGTCCTCGGGACAGGGGGCTTACCTACGAGCAGTACTTC. Translating it yields CASSPRDRGLTYEQYF.

In this sample, this clonotype turned up a few times. The rearrangement links TRBV20-1 to TRBJ2-3; D might be TRBD2 (6 bases). Germline CDR1 DFQATT, CDR2 SNEGSKA (reference sequence). The CDR3 extends over 15 amino acids. Trimming removed 6 bases at V and 2 bases at J, with 18 bases between. CDR3 residues: CSADSPGESTDTQYF. Here the CDR3 DNA reads TGCAGTGCCGACAGTCCGGGGGAGTCCACAGATACGCAGTATTTT.